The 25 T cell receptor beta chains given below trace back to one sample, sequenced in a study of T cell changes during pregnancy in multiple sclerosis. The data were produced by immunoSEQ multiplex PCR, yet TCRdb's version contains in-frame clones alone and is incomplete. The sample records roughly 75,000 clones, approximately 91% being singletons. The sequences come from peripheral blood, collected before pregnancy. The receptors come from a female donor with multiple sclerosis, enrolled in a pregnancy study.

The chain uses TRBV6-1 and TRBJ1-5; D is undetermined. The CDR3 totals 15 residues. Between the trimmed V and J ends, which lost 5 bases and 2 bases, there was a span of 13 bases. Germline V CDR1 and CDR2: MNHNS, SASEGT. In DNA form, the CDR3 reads TGTGCCAGCAGTTTTTCCCTGCAGGGCAATCAGCCCCAGCATTTT. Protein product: CASSFSLQGNQPQHF.

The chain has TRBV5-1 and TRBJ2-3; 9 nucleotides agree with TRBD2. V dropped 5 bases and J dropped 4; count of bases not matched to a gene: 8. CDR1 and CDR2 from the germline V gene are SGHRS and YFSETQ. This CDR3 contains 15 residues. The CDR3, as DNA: TGCGCCAGCAGTCGTTTGGCTAGCGGGGCAGATACGCAGTATTTT. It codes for CASSRLASGADTQYF. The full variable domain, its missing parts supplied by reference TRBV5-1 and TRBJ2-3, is KAGVTQTPRYLIKTRGQQVTLSCSPISGHRSVSWYQQTPGQGLQFLFEYFSETQRNKGNFPGRFSGRQFSNSRSEMNVSTLELGDSALYLCASSRLASGADTQYFGPGTRLTVL.

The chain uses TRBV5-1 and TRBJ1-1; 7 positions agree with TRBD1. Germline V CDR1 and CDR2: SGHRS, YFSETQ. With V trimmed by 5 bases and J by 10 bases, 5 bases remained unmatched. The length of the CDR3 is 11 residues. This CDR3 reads CASRTGTAAFF. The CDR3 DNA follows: TGCGCCAGCAGGACCGGGACAGCAGCTTTCTTT.

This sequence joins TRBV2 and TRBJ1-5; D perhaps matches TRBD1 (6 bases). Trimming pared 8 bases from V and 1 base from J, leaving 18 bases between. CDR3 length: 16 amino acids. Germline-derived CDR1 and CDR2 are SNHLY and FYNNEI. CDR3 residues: CASGLGRGGSNQPQHF. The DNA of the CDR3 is TGTGCCAGCGGCCTCGGCAGGGGCGGGAGCAATCAGCCCCAGCATTTT.

The CDR3 protein is CASSRAGTGGLRNTGELFF. In DNA form, the CDR3 reads TGTGCCAGCAGCCGCGCCGGGACAGGGGGCTTACGGAACACCGGGGAGCTGTTTTTT. The rearrangement uses TRBV7-9 and TRBJ2-2, with 12 bases lining up with TRBD1. Germline-derived CDR1 and CDR2 are SEHNR and FQNEAQ (reference sequence). The CDR3 consists of 19 residues. Trimming removed 5 bases from V and 1 base from J; junction bases left unmatched: 11.

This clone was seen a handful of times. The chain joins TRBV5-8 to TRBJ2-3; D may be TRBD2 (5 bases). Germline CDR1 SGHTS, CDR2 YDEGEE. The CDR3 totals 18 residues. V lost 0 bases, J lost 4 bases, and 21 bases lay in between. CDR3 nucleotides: TGTGCCAGCAGCTTGGGGCTAGAGGTGACCGCCGGGGCAGATACGCAGTATTTT. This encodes CASSLGLEVTAGADTQYF.

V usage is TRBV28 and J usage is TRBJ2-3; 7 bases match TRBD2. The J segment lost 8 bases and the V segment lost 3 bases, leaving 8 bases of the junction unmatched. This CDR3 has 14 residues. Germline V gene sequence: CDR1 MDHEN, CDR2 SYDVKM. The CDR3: CASSFRGGSATQYF. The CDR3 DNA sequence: TGTGCCAGCAGTTTTCGCGGGGGAAGTGCTACGCAGTATTTT.

The CDR3 loop is CASSLARATGELFF. The CDR3 nucleotides are TGCGCCAGCAGCTTGGCCAGGGCCACCGGGGAGCTGTTTTTT. The chain couples TRBV5-1 to TRBJ2-2; TRBD1 might be the D (5 bases). The CDR3 consists of 14 residues. From germline, CDR1 is SGHRS and CDR2 YFSETQ. V shed 0 bases and J shed 4 bases, with 7 bases lying between them.

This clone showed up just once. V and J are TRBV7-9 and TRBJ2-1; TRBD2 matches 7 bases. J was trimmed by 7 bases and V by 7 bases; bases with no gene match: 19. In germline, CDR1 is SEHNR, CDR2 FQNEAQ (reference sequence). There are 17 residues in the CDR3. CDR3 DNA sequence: TGTGCCAGCACCCCCGTACTCACTAGCGCGGCGGGGAATGAGCAGTTCTTC. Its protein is CASTPVLTSAAGNEQFF.

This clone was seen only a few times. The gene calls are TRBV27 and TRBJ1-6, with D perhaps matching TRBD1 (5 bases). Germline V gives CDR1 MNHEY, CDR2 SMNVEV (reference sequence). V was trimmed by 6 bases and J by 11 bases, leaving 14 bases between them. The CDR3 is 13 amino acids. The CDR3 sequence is CASSDSVEAPLHF. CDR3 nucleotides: TGTGCCAGCAGCGACAGCGTCGAGGCACCCCTCCACTTT.

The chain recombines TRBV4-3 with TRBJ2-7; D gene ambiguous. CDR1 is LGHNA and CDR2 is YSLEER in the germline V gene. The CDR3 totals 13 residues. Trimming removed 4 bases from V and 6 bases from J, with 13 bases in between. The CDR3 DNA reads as TGCGCCAGCAGCCGCGACGAGAGGTCCGAGCAGTACTTC. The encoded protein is CASSRDERSEQYF.

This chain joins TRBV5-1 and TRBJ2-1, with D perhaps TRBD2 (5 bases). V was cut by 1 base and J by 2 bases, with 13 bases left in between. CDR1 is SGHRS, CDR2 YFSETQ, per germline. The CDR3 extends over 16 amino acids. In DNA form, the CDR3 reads TGCGCCAGCAGCTTGAGAGAGGGTGGACCCTACAATGAGCAGTTCTTC. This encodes CASSLREGGPYNEQFF.

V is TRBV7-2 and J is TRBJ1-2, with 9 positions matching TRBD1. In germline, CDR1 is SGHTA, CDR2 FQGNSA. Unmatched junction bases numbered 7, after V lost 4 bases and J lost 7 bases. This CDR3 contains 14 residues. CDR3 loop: CASSSQQGALGYTF. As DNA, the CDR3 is TGTGCCAGCAGCTCGCAACAGGGGGCGCTTGGCTACACCTTC.

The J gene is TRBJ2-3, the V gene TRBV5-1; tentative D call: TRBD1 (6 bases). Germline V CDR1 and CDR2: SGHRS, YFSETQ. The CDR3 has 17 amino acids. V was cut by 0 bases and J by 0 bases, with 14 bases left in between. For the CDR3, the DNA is TGCGCCAGCAGCTTGGGGGCGGTGACAGGTAGCACAGATACGCAGTATTTT. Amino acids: CASSLGAVTGSTDTQYF.

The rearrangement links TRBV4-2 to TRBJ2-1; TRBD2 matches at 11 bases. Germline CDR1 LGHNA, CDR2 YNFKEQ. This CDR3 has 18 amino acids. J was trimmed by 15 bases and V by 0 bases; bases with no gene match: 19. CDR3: CASSQDARVASGGFALFF. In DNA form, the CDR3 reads TGTGCCAGCAGCCAAGATGCCCGAGTCGCTAGCGGGGGGTTTGCCTTGTTCTTC.

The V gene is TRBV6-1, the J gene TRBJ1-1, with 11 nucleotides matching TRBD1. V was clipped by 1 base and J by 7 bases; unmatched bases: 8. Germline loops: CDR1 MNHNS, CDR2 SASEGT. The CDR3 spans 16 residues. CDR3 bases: TGTGCCAGCAGTGAAGTGGCGGACAGGGGGCGTGTTGAAGCTTTCTTT. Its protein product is CASSEVADRGRVEAFF.

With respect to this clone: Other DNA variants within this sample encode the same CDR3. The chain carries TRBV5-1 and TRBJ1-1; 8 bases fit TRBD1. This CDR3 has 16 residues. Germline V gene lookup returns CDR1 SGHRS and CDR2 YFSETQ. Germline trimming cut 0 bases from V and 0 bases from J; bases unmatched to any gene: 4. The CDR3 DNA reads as TGCGCCAGCAGCTTGGGGCAGGGGGCAATGAACACTGAAGCTTTCTTT. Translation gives CASSLGQGAMNTEAFF.

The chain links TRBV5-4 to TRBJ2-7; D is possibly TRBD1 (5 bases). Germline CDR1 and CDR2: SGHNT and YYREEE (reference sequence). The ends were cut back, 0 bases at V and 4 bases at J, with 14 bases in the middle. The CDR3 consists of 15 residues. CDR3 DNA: TGTGCCAGCAGCTTGGCCCCGAGAAGGGGATACGAGCAGTACTTC. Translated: CASSLAPRRGYEQYF.

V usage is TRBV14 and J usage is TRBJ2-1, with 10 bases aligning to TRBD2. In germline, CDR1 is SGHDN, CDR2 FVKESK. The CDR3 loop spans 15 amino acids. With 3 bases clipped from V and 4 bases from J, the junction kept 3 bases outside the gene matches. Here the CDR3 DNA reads TGTGCCAGCAGCCAGTCTAGCGGGGGATACAATGAGCAGTTCTTC. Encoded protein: CASSQSSGGYNEQFF.

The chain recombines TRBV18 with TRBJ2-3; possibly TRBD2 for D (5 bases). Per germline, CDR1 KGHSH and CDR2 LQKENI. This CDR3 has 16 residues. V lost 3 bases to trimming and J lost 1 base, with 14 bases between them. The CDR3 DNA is TGTGCCAGCTCACCCTCCGGTAGCGTACGCACAGATACGCAGTATTTT. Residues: CASSPSGSVRTDTQYF. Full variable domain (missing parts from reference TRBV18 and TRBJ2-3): NAGVMQNPRHLVRRRGQEARLRCSPMKGHSHVYWYRQLPEEGLKFMVYLQKENIIDESGMPKERFSAEFPKEGPSILRIQQVVRGDSAAYFCASSPSGSVRTDTQYFGPGTRLTVL.

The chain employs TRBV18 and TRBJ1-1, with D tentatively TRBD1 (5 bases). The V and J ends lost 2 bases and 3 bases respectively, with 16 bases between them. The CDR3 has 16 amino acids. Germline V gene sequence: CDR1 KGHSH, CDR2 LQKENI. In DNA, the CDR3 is TGTGCCAGCTCACCAGCCAACAGGAGTAGTCACACTGAAGCTTTCTTT. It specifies CASSPANRSSHTEAFF.

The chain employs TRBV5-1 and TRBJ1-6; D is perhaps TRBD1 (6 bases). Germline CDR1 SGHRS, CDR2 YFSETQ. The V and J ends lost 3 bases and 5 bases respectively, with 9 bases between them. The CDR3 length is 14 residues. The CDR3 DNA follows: TGCGCCAGCAGCTGGGACACTAATAATTCACCCCTCCACTTT. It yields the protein CASSWDTNNSPLHF.

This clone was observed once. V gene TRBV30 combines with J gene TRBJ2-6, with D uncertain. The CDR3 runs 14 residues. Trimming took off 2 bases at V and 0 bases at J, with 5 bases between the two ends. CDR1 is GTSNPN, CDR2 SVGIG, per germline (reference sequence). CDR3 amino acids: CAWSIVSGANVLTF. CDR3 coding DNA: TGTGCCTGGAGTATCGTCTCTGGGGCCAACGTCCTGACTTTC.

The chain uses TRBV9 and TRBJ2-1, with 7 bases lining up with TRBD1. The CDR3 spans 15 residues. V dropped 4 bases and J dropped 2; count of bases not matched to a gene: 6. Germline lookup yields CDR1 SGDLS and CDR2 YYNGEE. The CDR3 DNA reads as TGTGCCAGCAGCCCTGAAGGGACAGCCTACAATGAGCAGTTCTTC. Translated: CASSPEGTAYNEQFF.

Written as DNA, the CDR3 is TGTGCCAGCTCTCAGTCAGGGGCAACTGGAAACACCATATATTTT. Translating gives CASSQSGATGNTIYF. The gene calls are TRBV5-4 and TRBJ1-3, with D possibly TRBD1 on 6 matching bases. The CDR3 spans 15 residues. The germline V and J ends were trimmed by 7 bases and 2 bases, with 16 bases remaining between them. Germline loops: CDR1 SGHNT, CDR2 YYREEE (reference sequence).